This T cell receptor (beta chain) is from a study of T cell repertoires in cytomegalovirus infection. The CDR3 has 13 amino acids. V was clipped by 3 bases and J by 7 bases, with 9 bases between them. CDR1 and CDR2 from the germline V gene are SGHTA and FQGNSA. The sample holds many counts of this clonotype. TCRdb used MiXCR to reprocess the reads, holding one entry per CDR3 protein. The table shows approximately 290,000 distinct CDR3 sequences, with about 23% occurring only once. The V and J genes are TRBV7-2 and TRBJ2-2, with D unclear. The TCR originated in a human donor in good health (CMV status not recorded). Some clones in this sample may be carry-over from other donors' samples. Sequenced material: PBMCs. The CDR3 protein is CASSFGWGGELFF. In DNA, the CDR3 is TGTGCCAGCAGCTTTGGGTGGGGCGGGGAGCTGTTTTTT.